This T cell receptor (beta chain) came from a study of siplizumab effects on memory and regulatory T cells. General observations from the study: Mappable CD4+ clones that were alloreactive averaged 68.8% Treg-derived with siplizumab versus approximately 27% in controls. Contribution to the alloresponse seemed major for naive T cells, which also seemed more diverse than memory cells. Sequences below about 10^-5 frequency were poorly captured. As a result, only a minor fraction of alloreactive clones mapped to unstimulated subsets.

Remarks on this clone: The antigen is not known.

Trimming shortened V by 1 base and J by 2 bases, and 17 bases separated the two germline ends. The CDR3 runs 17 residues. Looked up from germline, CDR1 is MGHRA and CDR2 is YSYEKL. In each sample, roughly 10^5 TCR templates were assayed. TCRdb's table, derived via immunoSEQ multiplex PCR, lists solely in-frame clones and lacks some. The sample lists more than 50,000 clones, 85% to 95% occurring once. The sequencing sample was made of CD8+ T cells sorted from blood. This receptor was taken from a human donor in good health. The V and J genes are TRBV4-1 and TRBJ2-5; D assignment may be TRBD1 or TRBD2 (6 bases each). The CDR3 DNA reads TGCGCCAGCAGCCAAGGCAGTACCCGGGGGCCACAAGAGACCCAGTACTTC. It is translated as CASSQGSTRGPQETQYF.